A selection of T cell receptor beta chains follows, all from one sample in a study of shared clonotypes between healthy human individuals. Data came from immunoSEQ multiplex PCR; TCRdb stores just in-frame clones and leaves some out. The repertoire holds over 300,000 clones, with around 87% as singletons. Sequenced: memory CD8+ T cells sorted from blood. These receptors were collected from a man between 18 and 35 years old in good health. CDR3s include the opening cysteine and the closing phenylalanine or tryptophan. Fields, in order: clone size, J gene, D gene, V gene, CDR3 DNA, CDR3 protein. D genes are given only for firm matches. Expanded clones get a size class; other rows say once, few or many, or leave the size out.

once TRBJ1-4 - TRBV6-6 TGTGCCAGCAGTTACCTCGAAGGGACAAAACTGTTTTTT CASSYLEGTKLFF
- TRBJ2-1 TRBD2 TRBV7-2 TGTGCCAGCAGCTTTCTAGCGGGGTGGGATGAGCAGTTCTTC CASSFLAGWDEQFF
- TRBJ2-2 - TRBV13 TGTGCCAGCAGCCCCCTGACGCCCGGGATGGGCGGGGAGCTGTTTTTT CASSPLTPGMGGELFF
- TRBJ2-3 - TRBV6-6 TGTGCCAGCAGTTACTCGACAGGTTGGTTTCCAGATACGCAGTATTTT CASSYSTGWFPDTQYF
- TRBJ1-6 - TRBV18 TGTGCCAGCTCACCAAATACAGGGAAGGGTAATTCACCCCTCCACTTT CASSPNTGKGNSPLHF
few TRBJ2-7 - TRBV28 TGTGCCAGCAGTTTAAGGAAATATTACAGGGGGGACTACTACGAGCAGTACTTC CASSLRKYYRGDYYEQYF
few TRBJ2-3 TRBD1 TRBV9 TGTGCCAGCAGCGTCAGGGGGCTCCACACAGATACGCAGTATTTT CASSVRGLHTDTQYF
- TRBJ2-7 TRBD2 TRBV19 TGTGCCACGTCTACGGGGGGGTTACTGCATGGCGAGCAGTACTTC CATSTGGLLHGEQYF
- TRBJ2-7 - TRBV5-1 TGCGCCAGCAGCTTACAGAGTCCCTACGAGCAGTACTTC CASSLQSPYEQYF
once TRBJ2-5 - TRBV7-8 TGTGCCAGCAGCTTACCCTACAAAGAGACCCAGTACTTC CASSLPYKETQYF
once TRBJ2-2 - TRBV4-1 TGCGCCAGCAGCTCATCGAACACCGGGGAGCTGTTTTTT CASSSSNTGELFF
- TRBJ2-1 - TRBV27 TGTGCCAGCAGTTTATCTAGCGGAGCAGCCGACAATGAGCAGTTCTTC CASSLSSGAADNEQFF
- TRBJ1-4 TRBD1 TRBV29-1 TGCAGCGTTGGCGGGGTGACAGGGGACCTCATGGGAGAAAAACTGTTTTTT CSVGGVTGDLMGEKLFF
many TRBJ1-2 TRBD1 TRBV4-1 TGCGCCAGCAGCCAAGAGGGACAGGCCGGGGCTGGCTACACCTTC CASSQEGQAGAGYTF
- TRBJ1-2 - TRBV5-4 TGTGCCAGCAGTAAGGAGAGCTATGGCTACACCTTC CASSKESYGYTF
- TRBJ2-3 TRBD2 TRBV7-3 TGTGCCAGCAGTCTAGCGGGGCCAGATACGCAGTATTTT CASSLAGPDTQYF
few TRBJ1-6 - TRBV7-9 TGTGCCAGCAGCGGCGGCTCCTATAATTCACCCCTCCACTTT CASSGGSYNSPLHF
- TRBJ2-1 - TRBV25-1 TGTGCCAGCAGTGAATTAGGAGCGGACCCCCCTGAGTTCTTC CASSELGADPPEFF
- TRBJ2-7 - TRBV7-2 TGTGCCAGCAGCTACGAAAACTACGAGCAGTACTTC CASSYENYEQYF
once TRBJ2-7 - TRBV5-1 TGCGCCAGCAGCGCGGACAGTTACGGCCCTACCGAGCAGTACTTC CASSADSYGPTEQYF
- TRBJ2-7 TRBD2 TRBV6-5 TGTGCCAGCACCTTCGGACTAGCGGGATCATACGAGCAGTACTTC CASTFGLAGSYEQYF
- TRBJ1-4 - TRBV4-3 TGCGCCAGCAGCCAAGCAGTAATGGGAATGAGCGAACTGTTTTTT CASSQAVMGMSELFF
- TRBJ2-3 - TRBV5-1 TGCGCCAGCAGCTCCAAGGGGGGCTTTCCCCCTTACACAGATACGCAGTATTTT CASSSKGGFPPYTDTQYF
- TRBJ1-6 TRBD1 TRBV19 TGTGCCAGTAGTATGTGGACAGGGGAATATCCCTTATTTAATTCACCCCTCCACTTT CASSMWTGEYPLFNSPLHF
- TRBJ2-2 - TRBV7-9 TGTGCCAGCAGCTTTCCCGGGCGTACAACCAGATTGGAAACCGGGGAGCTGTTTTTT CASSFPGRTTRLETGELFF
- TRBJ1-4 - TRBV4-1 TGCGCCAGCAGCCAAGATCTGGTTGATGAAAAACTGTTTTTT CASSQDLVDEKLFF
few TRBJ1-3 - TRBV28 TGTGCCAGCAGTCTCAGAGTGTTTGACACCATATATTTT CASSLRVFDTIYF
few TRBJ2-7 TRBD2 TRBV19 TGTGCCAGTAGTTCTGAAGACGGGAGGGAGCAGTACTTC CASSSEDGREQYF
- TRBJ2-7 - TRBV7-2 TGTGCCAGCAGCTTTCATCAGGGAGGCTACGAGCAGTACTTC CASSFHQGGYEQYF
- TRBJ1-1 TRBD1 TRBV6-5 TGTGCCAGCAGCTGGGGACAGGGATGGCGCACTGAAGCTTTCTTT CASSWGQGWRTEAFF
- TRBJ2-5 - TRBV27 TGTGCCAGCAGTTTGGGACTGGAGACCCAGTACTTC CASSLGLETQYF
- TRBJ2-3 TRBD2 TRBV5-6 TGTGCCAGCAGCTTCCTTACTAGCGGAGACACAGATACGCAGTATTTT CASSFLTSGDTDTQYF
- TRBJ1-2 - TRBV7-9 TGTGCCAGCAGCCTCGTCGACACCACGACCTATGGCTACACCTTC CASSLVDTTTYGYTF
- TRBJ2-6 - TRBV9 TGTGCCAGCAGCTCCAGACGTGTCTCTGGGGCCAACGTCCTGACTTTC CASSSRRVSGANVLTF
medium-sized TRBJ1-2 - TRBV18 TGTGCCAGCTCACCGGGTTACCGGTTGGGGGGCTACACCTTC CASSPGYRLGGYTF
- TRBJ1-3 - TRBV13 TGTGCCAGCACCATATCACTGGGGGATCAAGTCTACTCTGGAAACACCATATATTTT CASTISLGDQVYSGNTIYF
- TRBJ2-7 - TRBV18 TGTGCCAGCTCCTCCCCGTGGTCTAAAGAAACCTACGAGCAGTACTTC CASSSPWSKETYEQYF
- TRBJ1-5 - TRBV4-1 TGCGCCAGCAGCCAAGCCTTTGGGGGGCTCAATCAGCCCCAGCATTTT CASSQAFGGLNQPQHF
once TRBJ2-7 - TRBV7-9 TGTGCCAGCAGCCGGGTCCTGTACGAGCAGTACTTC CASSRVLYEQYF
once TRBJ2-1 - TRBV4-3 TGCGCCAGCAGCCAAGATGGGACTGCATACAATGAGCAGTTCTTC CASSQDGTAYNEQFF
- TRBJ2-7 - TRBV4-1 TGCGCCAGCAGTCAATACCCCCTCCTTGGCCCCCCATTTGATTACGAGCAGTACTTC CASSQYPLLGPPFDYEQYF